This TCR beta chain was identified during a study of cytomegalovirus exposure and HLA in healthy donors (dated by TCRdb to between 2016 and 2019). Regarding the complete study: In an earlier analysis of some 610 of the donors, 250 to 350 Gb of sequence data and 90 million to 120 million unique TCR beta sequences from about 179 million T cells were reported. To decide whether each TCR beta V gene segment behaved as functional or pseudogenic, an earlier analysis of over 500 of the donors relied on high-throughput TCR beta sequencing. In a later analysis, previously published TCR beta repertoires from 670 or so donors were re-analyzed and high-resolution HLA genotyping was added so that TCR occurrence patterns could be studied. Among the roughly 370 genotyped donors, approximately 76% belonged to the genetic ancestry cluster associated with self-reported Caucasian donors. To predict cytomegalovirus infection status, the study brought together high-throughput TCR immunosequencing, statistical association of individual TCRs with disease status, and machine learning. The T cell repertoires of 670 or so subjects were profiled by immunosequencing and related to cytomegalovirus serostatus. Donor age, sex, ethnicity and CMV serostatus were collected together with the repertoire data. HLA typing covered class I and class II loci at four-digit resolution. A separate validation cohort of approximately 120 different subjects was used in addition to the approximately 700-subject first cohort. Roughly 320 gigabases of sequencing data and around 88 million unique TCR sequences made up an early release that covered under 750 HLA-typed donors. Among almost 400 genotyped donors of the cohort, an average of around 240,000 unique TCR beta nucleotide sequences were sequenced per donor, roughly 18% of them non-productive. In the later analysis, no new phenotypic data were used to find candidate immune exposures; instead, reliance was placed on TCR beta sequences and their occurrence across donors. In a later genetic analysis, genome-wide SNP genotypes for about 55% of the 666 donors were used, and that subset was treated as a discovery cohort. The study aimed to test whether cataloging public T cell receptors could reveal signatures of past pathogen exposure. Typing coverage differed by locus: A, B, C, DRB1 and DQB1 were typed in about 629-640 donors, DQA1 in about 550, DPA1 in around 600, and DPB1 in roughly 450. Four to six DR-DQ haplotypes were handled as single units for association and clustering, since linkage in the cohort was strong. All discovery cohort repertoires had been generated using a single sequencing platform.

The receptor library was made with the immunoSEQ multiplex PCR assay. For the multiplex PCR, a mixture combining 60 forward primers for TCR Vbeta segments and 13 reverse primers for TCR Jbeta segments was used. Amplification of the CDR3 region of rearranged TCR beta genes was performed with a multiplex PCR assay on genomic DNA. On the Illumina HiSeq System, the amplified TCR beta libraries were sequenced as 87-base-pair reads. The paper's processing steps were these. A later analysis tallied 75 million to 85 million unique TCR beta chains across the roughly 610 repertoires, and around 12 million of those chains were shared by two or more donors. A nearest-neighbor algorithm error-corrected the raw reads and collapsed the reads into unique sequences, merging closely related sequences to remove PCR and sequencing errors. V, D and J gene segments were assigned by aligning CDR3 sequences to IMGT reference sequences. For a sequence to be retained, a match of at least six nucleotides was required to both a V gene segment and a J gene segment. A rearrangement counted as productive if the CDR3 had no stop codons and remained in frame with V and J, and every other rearrangement counted as non-productive. Following IMGT convention, CDR3 was defined as the stretch from the second conserved V-encoded cysteine up to the conserved J-encoded phenylalanine. The earlier analysis of roughly 590 of the donors excluded any sequence lacking an unambiguous match to a single V gene segment. An earlier analysis of under 750 of the donors called V segments functional above 56.7% productive rearrangements and segregating when the between-donor standard deviation exceeded 5%. A statistical classification framework was developed to diagnose cytomegalovirus status using the catalog of TCR beta chain sequences. V and J gene assignment, in a later analysis, came from comparing TCR nucleotide sequences with IMGT/GENE-DB human TR gene sequences. The TCRdist pipeline was used in a later analysis to assign CDR3 sequences and most-parsimonious VDJ recombination scenarios. A later analysis defined each TCR beta chain by its CDR3 amino acid sequence plus V-gene family, and excluded reads lacking a unique V-gene family. A later analysis removed 600 or so highly shared, low-generation-probability nucleotide sequences to deal with suspected cross-contamination and a sequencing artifact. In a later analysis, a clonal expansion index was calculated for each public chain from normalized within-repertoire ranks of inferred template counts. A later analysis computed generation probabilities with a VDJ recombination model fitted to out-of-frame rearrangements, and checked the results against IGoR. In a later analysis, TCR-TCR, TCR-HLA and TCR-CMV co-occurrence was scored with hypergeometric tests, and a repertoire-size bias correction was applied to TCR pairs. To estimate false discovery rates, a later analysis permuted the HLA or CMV assignments 20 times. In a later analysis, co-occurring TCRs were grouped with DBSCAN, and TCRdist sequence similarity was added when clustering was performed within HLA-allele-positive subsets. Co-occurrence clustering excluded repertoires with fewer than 30,000 or more than 120,000 public chains, plus five with anomalous nucleotide sharing. In its TCRdb copy, this immuneACCESS table keeps in-frame sequences only and misses some clones. Where compared with another copy, unresolved V genes explain less than half of these, and the others have no known cause. The V and J calls and clone size are taken from that table; D and trimming were inferred from the DNA. The sample table holds about 130,000 clones, of which around 75% were seen once. In total, the top ten clones hold 2.5% to 4% of the sample.

In total, over 600 healthy bone marrow donors made up the cohort. Cohort members were all nominally healthy when sampled, although unrecorded immune exposures were likely present. The donor tested CMV seronegative and was one of the 352 seronegative cohort members. A peripheral blood sample was collected from each donor, and TCR beta sequencing was performed on peripheral blood mononuclear cells. Genomic DNA was extracted from the blood cell samples with the Qiagen DNeasy Blood Extraction Kit. Sequences SNHLY (CDR1) and FYNNEI (CDR2) are obtained from the germline V gene. Measured from the cysteine to the phenylalanine, the CDR3 is 16 residues long. The entry retains the CDR3 DNA only, 48 bases that are in frame from base 1. The V and J ends are trimmed by 6 bases and 0 bases, leaving 17 bases between them. On this clone: Its specific antigen is unknown. No base qualities exist here, and no much larger clone lies one base off it.

The study at large found these results: The classifier was reported to diagnose cytomegalovirus status with high specificity and sensitivity in both the original and validation cohorts. A total of around 150 TCR beta chains were listed by the study as associated with cytomegalovirus. The sequencing pipeline was judged likely to have produced a cluster of highly shared sequence variants as a technical artifact. Across donors, most TCR sequences were observed very rarely, whereas some public TCRs were present in many individuals. Because HLA typing was unavailable for some donors at each locus, only the typed subset was used in association tests. In a later genetic analysis, a missense DCLRE1C variant was associated with V-gene and J-gene trimming of TCR beta chains, and the association was replicated in an independent cohort. A further reported finding was that TCR beta sequences accurately predicted the HLA-A and HLA-B alleles for most subjects in the first cohort. Roughly uniform sequencing depth across donors was assumed in presence/absence analyses, although this assumption may not hold. Because counts were too low, roughly 18 rarely observed V segments, including chromosome 9 orphons, were left out of the earlier analysis of 587 of the donors. CMV serostatus was the only immune exposure information available for the cohort. Compared with equally common non-associated chains, HLA-associated TCR beta chains in a later analysis were more clonally expanded and had lower generation probabilities. According to a later analysis, parvovirus B19, influenza, CMV and Epstein-Barr virus appeared linked to several top co-occurrence clusters. This cohort had only TCR beta chains sequenced, and the lack of alpha or paired-chain data limited which features could be detected. Because the 87-base-pair reads could not distinguish some IMGT-functional V segments, including TRBV6-2 and TRBV6-3, those segments were excluded. In an earlier analysis of some 540 of the donors, most TCR beta V segments appeared in productive rearrangements about 87% or about 30% of the time, broadly matching IMGT annotations. In a later analysis, some 18,000 TCR beta sequences were associated with specific HLA alleles at a false discovery rate of 0.05. In a later analysis, the rate of TCR association differed among HLA loci, with DRB1 alleles having the most associated TCRs and HLA-C alleles having the fewest. Linkage disequilibrium might explain the correlated functional status among segregating V segments, but an unknown experimental factor could not be excluded. A later analysis found that most CMV-associated TCR beta chains appeared HLA-restricted, with HLA associations seemingly driven largely by CMV exposure. Assigning TCR associations to individual alleles was difficult when HLA alleles, especially DR and DQ, strongly co-occurred. The authors suggested that the approach could potentially be extended to other disease states and immunological phenotypes. In a later genetic analysis, fewer N-insertions in productive TCRs were reported among donors in an Asian-associated ancestry cluster than the roughly 700-donor mean. In vitro tests confirmed that a few of the cytomegalovirus-associated TCR beta chains recognize cytomegalovirus antigens.

This TCR came from a man between 35 and 55 years old in good health and CMV-seronegative. The specimen sequenced was PBMCs. Recombination connected TRBV2 to TRBJ1-2, with a tentative D gene TRBD1 over 5 matching bases. This receptor carries the CDR3 CASRVGRQGPNYGYTF. The sequence in DNA is TGTGCCAGCAGGGTAGGGCGGCAGGGTCCTAACTATGGCTACACCTTC. Joined to the reference TRBV2 and TRBJ1-2 proteins, this CDR3 gives the full variable domain: EPEVTQTPSHQVTQMGQEVILRCVPISNHLYFYWYRQILGQKVEFLVSFYNNEISEKSEIFDDQFSVERPDGSNFTLKIRSTKLEDSAMYFCASRVGRQGPNYGYTFGSGTRLTVV.